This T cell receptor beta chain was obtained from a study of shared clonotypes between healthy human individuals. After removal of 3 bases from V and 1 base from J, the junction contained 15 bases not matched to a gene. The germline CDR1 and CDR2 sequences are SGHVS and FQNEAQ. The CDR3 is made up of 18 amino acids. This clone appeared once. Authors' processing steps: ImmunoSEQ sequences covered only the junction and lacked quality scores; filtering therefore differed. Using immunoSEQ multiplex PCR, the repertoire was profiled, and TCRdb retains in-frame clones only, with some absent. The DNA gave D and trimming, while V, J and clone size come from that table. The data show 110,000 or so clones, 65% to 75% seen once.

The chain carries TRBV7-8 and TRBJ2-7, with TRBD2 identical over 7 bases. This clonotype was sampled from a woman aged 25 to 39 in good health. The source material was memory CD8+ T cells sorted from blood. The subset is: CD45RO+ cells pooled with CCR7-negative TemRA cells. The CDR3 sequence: CASSLLKGSLAVSYEQYF. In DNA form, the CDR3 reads TGTGCCAGCAGCTTGCTTAAGGGGAGCCTAGCGGTATCCTACGAGCAGTACTTC.